One sample yielded the 18 T cell receptor beta chains listed below, sequenced in a study of blood T cell repertoires in COVID-19. Sequenced by immunoSEQ multiplex PCR; TCRdb stores in-frame clones only, minus some. The sample lists 200,000 to 250,000 clones, 70% to 85% occurring once. The sample taken for sequencing was peripheral blood. These receptors all stem from a woman of 80 years or more with acute or convalescent COVID-19.

V gene TRBV5-5 combines with J gene TRBJ1-6; 7 nucleotides match TRBD1. The CDR3 contains 15 residues. Germline lookup yields CDR1 SGHKS and CDR2 YYEKEE (reference sequence). V was pared by 5 bases and J by 4 bases, with 6 bases of the junction left unmatched. CDR3 sequence: CASRLPGQYNSPLHF. In DNA form, the CDR3 reads TGTGCCAGCAGACTGCCGGGACAGTATAATTCACCCCTCCACTTT.

This sequence joins TRBV18 and TRBJ1-1; possible D gene TRBD1, 6 bases. This CDR3 comprises 16 residues. CDR1 is KGHSH, CDR2 LQKENI, per germline. Trimming removed 6 bases at V and 0 bases at J, with 17 bases between. The CDR3 loop reads CASSSTFGQLNTEAFF. CDR3 sequence (DNA): TGTGCCAGCTCCAGCACATTCGGACAGCTGAACACTGAAGCTTTCTTT.

This chain uses TRBV6-5 with TRBJ2-2; 9 nucleotides align to TRBD1. The CDR3 length is 15 residues. J lost 6 bases, V lost 7 bases, and 9 bases had no gene match. The germline V gene encodes CDR1 MNHEY and CDR2 SVGAGI. CDR3 DNA sequence: TGTGCCAGCATGTACAGGGGGCGTTATTCCGGGGAGCTGTTTTTT. This sequence encodes CASMYRGRYSGELFF.

V gene TRBV3-1 (or the pseudogene TRBV3-2) combines with J gene TRBJ1-3; 7 nucleotides line up with TRBD1. V was pared by 1 base and J by 7 bases, with 7 bases of the junction left unmatched. CDR3 length: 15 amino acids. Looked up from germline, CDR1 is LGHDT and CDR2 is YNNKEL (reference sequence). The CDR3 nucleotides are TGTGCCAGCAGCCAAGGACAGGGTGTTAGGAACACCATATATTTT. Amino acids: CASSQGQGVRNTIYF.

The chain has TRBV7-8 and TRBJ2-5; 9 positions match TRBD2. Trimming took 5 bases from V and 4 from J; bases not matched to a gene: 8. The V gene's germline CDR1 is SGHVS and CDR2 FQNEAQ. The CDR3 runs to 15 residues. CDR3 region: CASSSSGLALETQYF. The CDR3 nucleotides are TGTGCCAGCAGCAGCTCGGGACTAGCTCTAGAGACCCAGTACTTC.

As to this clone: The same CDR3 also results from other DNA sequences found in this sample. V is TRBV27 and J is TRBJ2-5, with D maybe TRBD2 (7 bases). Trimming shortened V by 8 bases and J by 5 bases, and 15 bases separated the two germline ends. Germline V gene data show CDR1 as MNHEY and CDR2 as SMNVEV (reference sequence). The CDR3 consists of 13 residues. The chain's CDR3 is CASSRGGWETQYF. The CDR3 nucleotides read TGTGCCAGCTCAAGGGGGGGATGGGAGACCCAGTACTTC.

The rearrangement links TRBV7-9 to TRBJ2-5; unclear D gene. Germline V lookup: CDR1 SEHNR, CDR2 FQNEAQ (reference sequence). The CDR3 loop spans 12 amino acids. V was pared by 4 bases and J by 5 bases, with 8 bases between. As DNA, the CDR3 is TGTGCCAGCAGCTCCTACCCGGAGACCCAGTACTTC. This translates into CASSSYPETQYF.

This rearrangement joins TRBV7-8 to TRBJ2-7; TRBD1 might be the D (5 bases). The germline gives CDR1 SGHVS, CDR2 FQNEAQ. The V end lost 5 bases, the J end lost 0 bases, and 17 bases lay between the germline ends. The CDR3 is made up of 16 amino acids. The CDR3 here is CASSPTAGLSSYEQYF. CDR3 bases: TGTGCCAGCAGCCCAACCGCAGGGTTAAGCTCCTACGAGCAGTACTTC.

The V gene is TRBV9, the J gene TRBJ2-3; no firm D call. Germline-derived CDR1 and CDR2 are SGDLS and YYNGEE. V was shortened by 3 bases and J by 2 bases, with 7 bases between the two germline ends. The CDR3 runs to 13 residues. The DNA of the CDR3 is TGTGCCAGCAGCGAAAGACACACAGATACGCAGTATTTT. Its translation: CASSERHTDTQYF.

The chain combines TRBV6-5 with TRBJ1-1, with 9 bases fitting TRBD1. Germline V CDR1 and CDR2: MNHEY, SVGAGI. V lost 7 bases, J lost 3 bases, and 6 bases stayed unmatched. The CDR3 loop spans 14 amino acids. This CDR3 reads CASIKGQGDTEAFF. The CDR3, as DNA: TGTGCCAGCATTAAGGGACAGGGTGACACTGAAGCTTTCTTT.

This chain uses TRBV9 with TRBJ1-5; no firm D call. Deletions cut 0 bases from V and 6 bases from J, with 7 bases between. Germline V CDR1 and CDR2: SGDLS, YYNGEE. The CDR3 covers 13 residues. The CDR3 is CASSVDISQPQHF. The CDR3 region has the DNA TGTGCCAGCAGCGTAGACATAAGTCAGCCCCAGCATTTT.

The J gene is TRBJ1-5, the V gene TRBV19; 7 bases are shared with TRBD1. Trimming removed 3 bases from V and 4 bases from J; junction bases left unmatched: 9. CDR3 size: 16 residues. Germline CDR1 and CDR2: LNHDA and SQIVND (reference sequence). CDR3 in amino acids: CASSMREQGRNQPQHF. As DNA, the CDR3 is TGTGCCAGTAGTATGAGGGAACAGGGGCGGAATCAGCCCCAGCATTTT.

The V gene is TRBV5-1, the J gene TRBJ2-1; 9 bases are a match to TRBD1. V shed 0 bases, J shed 10 bases, and the junction held 11 bases outside the gene matches. Per the germline V gene, CDR1 is SGHRS and CDR2 is YFSETQ. The CDR3 length is 16 residues. CDR3 bases: TGCGCCAGCAGCTTGGATGTACAGGGGGCCGGGGCCGAGCAGTTCTTC. Its translation: CASSLDVQGAGAEQFF.

This clone was observed a few times. The CDR3 sequence: CASSHSTGGYEKLFF. The CDR3 DNA follows: TGTGCCAGCAGCCATTCGACAGGGGGCTATGAAAAACTGTTTTTT. The chain is built from TRBV5-6 and TRBJ1-4; 10 nucleotides line up with TRBD1. This CDR3 has 15 residues. Looked up from germline, CDR1 is SGHDT and CDR2 is YYEEEE. Losses at the gene ends were 4 bases for V and 6 bases for J; bases not matched to a gene: 6.

The chain employs TRBV5-4 and TRBJ2-1; 12 positions agree with TRBD2. The CDR3 has 16 residues. From germline, CDR1 is SGHNT and CDR2 YYREEE (reference sequence). J was trimmed by 9 bases and V by 0 bases; bases with no gene match: 7. CDR3 in amino acids: CASSLEASGGAGEQFF. In DNA, the CDR3 is TGTGCCAGCAGCTTGGAAGCTAGCGGGGGGGCCGGTGAGCAGTTCTTC.

Concerning this clone itself: Its ends do not fully match the called genes, so a read error is possible. V usage is TRBV11-2 and J usage is TRBJ2-2; 7 bases line up with TRBD2. The CDR3 spans 15 residues. Per germline, CDR1 SGHAT and CDR2 FQNNGV. CDR3 DNA: TGTGCCAGCAGCCTAGAGCGGGGCGTCACCGGGGAGCTGTTTTTT. This translates into CASSLERGVTGELFF. Together with reference TRBV11-2 and TRBJ2-2, the CDR3 gives the full variable domain: EAGVAQSPRYKIIEKRQSVAFWCNPISGHATLYWYQQILGQGPKLLIQFQNNGVVDDSQLPKDRFSAERLKGVDSTLKIQPAKLEDSAVYLCASSLERGVTGELFFGEGSRLTVL.

This clone was observed once. The CDR3 spells CASSVPGGQTLNTEAFF. CDR3 in DNA: TGTGCCAGCAGCGTACCAGGCGGACAGACTTTGAACACTGAAGCTTTCTTT. The gene calls are TRBV9 and TRBJ1-1; maybe TRBD1 (6 bases). Germline loops: CDR1 SGDLS, CDR2 YYNGEE. The CDR3 totals 17 residues. Deletions cut 1 base from V and 0 bases from J, with 16 bases between.

V gene TRBV5-1 combines with J gene TRBJ2-4; maybe TRBD1 (6 bases). This CDR3 has 14 amino acids. Germline CDR1 reads SGHRS; CDR2 reads YFSETQ. V gave up 0 bases and J gave up 6 bases, with 10 bases separating them. CDR3 nucleotides: TGCGCCAGCAGCTTGGGGGGGCCGTTAAACATTCAGTACTTC. It translates to CASSLGGPLNIQYF.